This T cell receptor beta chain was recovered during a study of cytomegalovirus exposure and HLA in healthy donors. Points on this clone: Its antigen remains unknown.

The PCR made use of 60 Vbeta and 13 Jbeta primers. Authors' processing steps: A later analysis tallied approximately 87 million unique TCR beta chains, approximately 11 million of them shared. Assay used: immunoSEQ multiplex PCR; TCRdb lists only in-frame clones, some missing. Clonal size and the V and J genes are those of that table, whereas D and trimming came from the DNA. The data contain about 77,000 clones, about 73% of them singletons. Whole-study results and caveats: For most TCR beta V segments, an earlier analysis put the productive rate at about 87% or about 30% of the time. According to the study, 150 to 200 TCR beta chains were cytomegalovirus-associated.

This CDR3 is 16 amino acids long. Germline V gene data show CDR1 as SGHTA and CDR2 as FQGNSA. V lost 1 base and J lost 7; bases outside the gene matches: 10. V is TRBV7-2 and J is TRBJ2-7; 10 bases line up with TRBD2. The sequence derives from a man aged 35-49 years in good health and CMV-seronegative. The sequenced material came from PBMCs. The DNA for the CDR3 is TGTGCCAGCAGCTTAGTTGCTAGCGGGAGTGTTGGGGAGCAGTACTTC. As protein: CASSLVASGSVGEQYF.